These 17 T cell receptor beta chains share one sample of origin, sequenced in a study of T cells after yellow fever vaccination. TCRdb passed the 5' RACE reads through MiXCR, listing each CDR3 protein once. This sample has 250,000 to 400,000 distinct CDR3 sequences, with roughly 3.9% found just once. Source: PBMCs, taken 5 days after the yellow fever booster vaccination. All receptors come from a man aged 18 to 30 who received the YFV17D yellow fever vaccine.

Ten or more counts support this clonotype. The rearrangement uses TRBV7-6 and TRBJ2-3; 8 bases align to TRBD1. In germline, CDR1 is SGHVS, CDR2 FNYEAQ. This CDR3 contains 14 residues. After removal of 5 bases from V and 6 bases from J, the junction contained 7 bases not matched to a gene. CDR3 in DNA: TGTGCCAGCAGCCTTGGGACAGGCCCGGATACGCAGTATTTT. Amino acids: CASSLGTGPDTQYF.

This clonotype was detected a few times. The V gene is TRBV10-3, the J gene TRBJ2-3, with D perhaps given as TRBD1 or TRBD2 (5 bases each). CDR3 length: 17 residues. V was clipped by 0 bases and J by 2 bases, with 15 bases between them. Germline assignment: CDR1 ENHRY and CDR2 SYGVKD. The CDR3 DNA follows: TGTGCCATCAGTGAGTCAACTAGGGGCCGAAACACAGATACGCAGTATTTT. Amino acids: CAISESTRGRNTDTQYF.

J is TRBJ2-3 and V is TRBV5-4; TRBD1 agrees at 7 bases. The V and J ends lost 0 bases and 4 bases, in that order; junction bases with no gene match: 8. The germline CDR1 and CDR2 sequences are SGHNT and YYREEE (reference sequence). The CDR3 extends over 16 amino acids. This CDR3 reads CASSLGAGTDADTQYF. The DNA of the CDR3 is TGTGCCAGCAGCTTGGGAGCCGGGACAGATGCAGATACGCAGTATTTT.

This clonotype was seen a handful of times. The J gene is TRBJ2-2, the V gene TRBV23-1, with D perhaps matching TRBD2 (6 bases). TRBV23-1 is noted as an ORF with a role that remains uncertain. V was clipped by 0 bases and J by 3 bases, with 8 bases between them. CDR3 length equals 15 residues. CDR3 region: CASSQSRGYTGELFF. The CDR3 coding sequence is TGCGCCAGCAGTCAATCTCGGGGGTACACCGGGGAGCTGTTTTTT.

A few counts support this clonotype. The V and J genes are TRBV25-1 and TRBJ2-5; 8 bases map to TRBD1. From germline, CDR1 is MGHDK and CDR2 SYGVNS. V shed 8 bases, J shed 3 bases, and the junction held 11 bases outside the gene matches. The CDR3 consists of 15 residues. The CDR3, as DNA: TGTGCCAGCCGATCCGGAGGGACAGGAAAAGAGACCCAGTACTTC. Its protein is CASRSGGTGKETQYF.

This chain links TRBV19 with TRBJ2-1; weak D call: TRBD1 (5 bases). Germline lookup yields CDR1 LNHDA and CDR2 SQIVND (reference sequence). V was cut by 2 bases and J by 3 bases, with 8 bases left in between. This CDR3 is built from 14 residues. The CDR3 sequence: CASSIQDNYNEQFF. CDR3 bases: TGTGCCAGTAGTATACAGGACAACTACAATGAGCAGTTCTTC.

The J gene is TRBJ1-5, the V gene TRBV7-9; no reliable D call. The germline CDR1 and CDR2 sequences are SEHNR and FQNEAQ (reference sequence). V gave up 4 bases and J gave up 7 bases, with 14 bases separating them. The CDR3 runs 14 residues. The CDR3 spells CASSSLTMEQPQHF. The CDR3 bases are TGTGCCAGCAGCTCCCTGACGATGGAGCAGCCCCAGCATTTT.

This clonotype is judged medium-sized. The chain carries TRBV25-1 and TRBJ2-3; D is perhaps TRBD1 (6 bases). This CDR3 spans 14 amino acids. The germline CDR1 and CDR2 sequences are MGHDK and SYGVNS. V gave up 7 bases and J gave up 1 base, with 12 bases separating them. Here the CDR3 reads CASTSGAGTDTQYF. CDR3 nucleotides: TGTGCCAGCACATCAGGGGCTGGCACAGATACGCAGTATTTT.

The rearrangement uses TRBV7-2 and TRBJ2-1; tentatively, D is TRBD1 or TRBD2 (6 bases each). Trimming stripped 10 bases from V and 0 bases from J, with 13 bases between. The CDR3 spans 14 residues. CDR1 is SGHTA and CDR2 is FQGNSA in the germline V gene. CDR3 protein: CATKGGPSYNEQFF. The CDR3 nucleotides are TGTGCCACGAAAGGGGGGCCCTCCTACAATGAGCAGTTCTTC.

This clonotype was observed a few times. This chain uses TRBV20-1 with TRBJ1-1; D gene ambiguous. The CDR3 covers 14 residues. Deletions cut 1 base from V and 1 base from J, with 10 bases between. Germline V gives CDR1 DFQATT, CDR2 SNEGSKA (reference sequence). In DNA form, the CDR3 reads TGCAGTGCTAGAGCCAGAATTAAGAACACTGAAGCTTTCTTT. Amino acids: CSARARIKNTEAFF.

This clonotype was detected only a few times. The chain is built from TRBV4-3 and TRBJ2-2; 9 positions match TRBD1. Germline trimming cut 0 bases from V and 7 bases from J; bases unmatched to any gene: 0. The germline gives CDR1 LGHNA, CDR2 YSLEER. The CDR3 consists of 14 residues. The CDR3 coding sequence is TGCGCCAGCAGCCAAGAGACAGGGGGCGGGGAGCTGTTTTTT. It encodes CASSQETGGGELFF.

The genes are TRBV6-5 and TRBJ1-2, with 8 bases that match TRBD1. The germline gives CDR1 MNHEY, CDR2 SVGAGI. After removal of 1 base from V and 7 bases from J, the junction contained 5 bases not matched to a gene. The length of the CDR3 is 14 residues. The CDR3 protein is CASSYLDRDGGYTF. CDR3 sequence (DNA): TGTGCCAGCAGTTACTTGGACAGGGATGGTGGCTACACCTTC.

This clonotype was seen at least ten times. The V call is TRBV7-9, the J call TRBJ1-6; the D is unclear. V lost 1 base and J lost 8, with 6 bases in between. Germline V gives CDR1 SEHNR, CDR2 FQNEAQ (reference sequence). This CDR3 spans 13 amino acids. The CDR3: CASSLDADSPLHF. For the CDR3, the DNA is TGTGCCAGCAGCTTAGATGCGGATTCACCCCTCCACTTT.

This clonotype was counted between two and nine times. CDR3 sequence reads: CASSIPSAGQIEAFF. CDR3 DNA: TGTGCCAGCAGTATTCCCTCGGCCGGGCAGATTGAAGCTTTCTTT. The chain couples TRBV12-3 or TRBV12-4 to TRBJ1-1; D is unresolved. Deletions cut 5 bases from V and 7 bases from J, with 20 bases between. The CDR3 extends over 15 amino acids.

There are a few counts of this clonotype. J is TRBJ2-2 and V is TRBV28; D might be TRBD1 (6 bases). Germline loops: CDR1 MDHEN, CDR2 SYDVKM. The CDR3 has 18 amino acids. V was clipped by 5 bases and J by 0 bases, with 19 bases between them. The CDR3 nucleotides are TGTGCCAGCAGTACCCCGGTACAGGGCATTGCGAACACCGGGGAGCTGTTTTTT. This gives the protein CASSTPVQGIANTGELFF. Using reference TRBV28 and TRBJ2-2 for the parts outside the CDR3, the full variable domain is DVKVTQSSRYLVKRTGEKVFLECVQDMDHENMFWYRQDPGLGLRLIYFSYDVKMKEKGDIPEGYSVSREKKERFSLILESASTNQTSMYLCASSTPVQGIANTGELFFGEGSRLTVL.

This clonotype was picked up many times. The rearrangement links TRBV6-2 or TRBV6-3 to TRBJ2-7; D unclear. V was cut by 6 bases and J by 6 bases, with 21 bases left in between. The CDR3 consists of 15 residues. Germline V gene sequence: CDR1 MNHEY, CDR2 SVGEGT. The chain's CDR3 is CASSTGLDPLFEQYF. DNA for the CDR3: TGTGCCAGCAGCACCGGGCTAGATCCCCTATTCGAGCAGTACTTC.

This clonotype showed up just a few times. CDR3 sequence: CAISESHLVSGNQPQHF. CDR3 nucleotides: TGTGCCATCAGTGAGTCGCATCTGGTTTCAGGGAATCAGCCCCAGCATTTT. The chain is built from TRBV10-3 and TRBJ1-5; D is possibly TRBD1 (5 bases). Between the trimmed V and J ends, which lost 0 bases and 4 bases, there was a span of 16 bases. From germline, CDR1 is ENHRY and CDR2 SYGVKD. The CDR3 extends over 17 amino acids.